Described below is a single T cell receptor (beta chain) sequence and its context. No antigen is known for it. The data are from a study of T cell responses to AZD1222 COVID-19 vaccine. General study results and limits: In a largely white British group with more females than males, clonal diversity was possibly underestimated. As reported, nearly half of all spike-specific TCRs target variant regions that are unmutated.

The CDR3 is 16 residues long. V lost 5 bases, J lost 4 bases, and 10 bases stayed unmatched. From germline, CDR1 is WNHNN and CDR2 SYGVQD (reference sequence). Assay: immunoSEQ multiplex PCR; the TCRdb copy retains only in-frame clones and omits some. The table shows about 140,000 clones, with more than 85% occurring only once. This TCR was recovered from an adult in good health. Sequences were derived from peripheral blood, sampled on day 0 of AZD1222 vaccination. The V call is TRBV10-1, the J call TRBJ2-3; 9 bases line up with TRBD2. The CDR3 DNA is TGCGCCAGCAGTACGGGAGCGGGAGGACCGGCAGATACGCAGTATTTT. This codes for CASSTGAGGPADTQYF.